This TCR beta chain was recovered during a study of blood T cell repertoires in COVID-19. Study at large: Nucleic acid was either cDNA or gDNA, and it came from T cells, B-cell-depleted T cells, or PBMCs.

Clones were read by immunoSEQ multiplex PCR, and TCRdb kept only the in-frame ones, dropping some. The table shows about 68,000 clones, with 80% to 85% occurring only once. The sample taken for sequencing was peripheral blood. This clonotype was obtained from a man aged 50-60 years with active COVID-19.

The CDR3 loop is CASSPPGQRETQYF. Here the CDR3 DNA reads TGTGCCAGCAGCCCACCGGGACAACGAGAGACCCAGTACTTC. The chain employs TRBV11-3 and TRBJ2-5; perhaps TRBD1 as D (6 bases). CDR3 length equals 14 residues. The V gene's germline CDR1 is SGHNT and CDR2 YENEEA. V dropped 5 bases and J dropped 4 bases, with 14 bases sitting between them. Combining the CDR3 with reference TRBV11-3 and TRBJ2-5 gives the whole variable domain EAGVVQSPRYKIIEKKQPVAFWCNPISGHNTLYWYLQNLGQGPELLIRYENEEAVDDSQLPKDRFSAERLKGVDSTLKIQPAELGDSAVYLCASSPPGQRETQYFGPGTRLLVL.